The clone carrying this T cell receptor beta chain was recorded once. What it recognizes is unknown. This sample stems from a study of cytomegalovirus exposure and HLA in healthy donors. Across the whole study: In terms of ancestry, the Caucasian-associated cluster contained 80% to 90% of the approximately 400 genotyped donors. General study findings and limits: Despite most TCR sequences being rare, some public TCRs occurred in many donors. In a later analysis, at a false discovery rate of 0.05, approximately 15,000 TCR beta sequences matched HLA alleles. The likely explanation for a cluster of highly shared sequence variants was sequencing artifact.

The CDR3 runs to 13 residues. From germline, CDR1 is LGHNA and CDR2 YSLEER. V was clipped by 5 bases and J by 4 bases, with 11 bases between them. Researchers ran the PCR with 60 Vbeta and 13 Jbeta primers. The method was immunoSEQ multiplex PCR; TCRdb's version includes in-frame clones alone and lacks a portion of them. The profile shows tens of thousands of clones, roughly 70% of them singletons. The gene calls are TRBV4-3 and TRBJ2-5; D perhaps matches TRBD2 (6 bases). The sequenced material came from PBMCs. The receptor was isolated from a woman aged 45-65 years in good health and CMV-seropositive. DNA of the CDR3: TGCGCCAGCAGCTCCACTAGCTCAGAGACCCAGTACTTC. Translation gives CASSSTSSETQYF.